Listed here are 20 T cell receptor beta chains from one sample, sequenced in a study of CD8 T cells in ankylosing spondylitis. Findings and caveats of the study: Ankylosing spondylitis blood appeared to carry a characteristic TCR beta motif of 7 or 8 highly homologous variants.

These receptors' antigens are unknown. TCRdb reprocessed the 5' RACE reads with MiXCR, giving one entry per CDR3 protein. The profile covers about 540,000 distinct CDR3 sequences, with about an eighth appearing a single time and nearly 7% taken by the ten largest. Sequenced input: blood, either unsorted or a sorted T cell fraction (not recorded which). These receptors were obtained from a male donor with ankylosing spondylitis.

A few counts support this clonotype. The chain uses TRBV7-7 and TRBJ2-1; TRBD2 might be the D (6 bases). With 2 bases removed from V and 6 bases from J, the gap between germline ends came to 14 bases. Germline CDR1 reads SSHAT; CDR2 reads FNYEAQ (reference sequence). The CDR3 contains 15 residues. The CDR3 reads CASSLFREPGNEQFF. The CDR3 DNA sequence: TGTGCCAGCAGCTTATTTCGGGAGCCTGGCAATGAGCAGTTCTTC.

This clonotype showed up many times. This chain uses TRBV12-3 or TRBV12-4 with TRBJ2-3; D is unclear. The CDR3 length is 12 residues. Trimming removed 6 bases from V and 1 base from J, with 5 bases in between. The chain's CDR3 is CASSLRTDTQYF. The CDR3 DNA reads TGTGCCAGCAGCTTACGCACAGATACGCAGTATTTT.

Here the CDR3 DNA reads TGCAGTGCTGCCTCCGGGACAGGACCTCCAGGAGCTTTCTTT. Residues: CSAASGTGPPGAFF. This chain joins TRBV20-1 and TRBJ1-1, with 8 nucleotides matching TRBD1. There are 14 residues in the CDR3. Germline trimming cut 5 bases from V and 10 bases from J; bases unmatched to any gene: 15. CDR1 is DFQATT, CDR2 SNEGSKA, per germline (reference sequence).

This clonotype has more than one count but fewer than ten. This sequence joins TRBV5-1 and TRBJ2-3; D may be TRBD1 or TRBD2 (5 bases each). The CDR3 is 14 residues long. Trimming took off 4 bases at V and 5 bases at J, with 14 bases between the two ends. Germline CDR1 reads SGHRS; CDR2 reads YFSETQ. The CDR3 loop reads CASSPGTVGDTQYF. CDR3 DNA sequence: TGCGCCAGCAGCCCGGGGACCGTGGGAGATACGCAGTATTTT.

This clonotype was recorded at least ten times. V and J are TRBV29-1 and TRBJ2-3, with 8 bases fitting TRBD1. Germline CDR1 reads SQVTM; CDR2 reads ANQGSEA. The CDR3 has 12 amino acids. The J segment lost 5 bases and the V segment lost 8 bases, leaving 6 bases of the junction unmatched. The CDR3 DNA reads as TGCAGCTGGACAGGGTCCGAAGATACGCAGTATTTT. As protein: CSWTGSEDTQYF.

This clonotype showed up just a few times. The DNA of the CDR3 is TGCGCCAGCAGCTTGGATGCAGGAAGGTATGGCTACACCTTC. Its protein product is CASSLDAGRYGYTF. This chain connects TRBV5-1 to TRBJ1-2; D is undetermined. Trimming cost V 0 bases and J 5 bases, with 11 bases left between them. The CDR3 covers 14 residues. Per the germline V gene, CDR1 is SGHRS and CDR2 is YFSETQ.

V and J are TRBV6-5 and TRBJ2-2; 7 nucleotides agree with TRBD2. V shed 2 bases, J shed 1 base, and the junction held 4 bases outside the gene matches. Germline CDR1 reads MNHEY; CDR2 reads SVGAGI. The CDR3 is 16 amino acids. Written as DNA, the CDR3 is TGTGCCAGCAGTTACCGGTGGGAGGGGAACACCGGGGAGCTGTTTTTT. Translated, it gives CASSYRWEGNTGELFF.

This clonotype was counted only a few times. The chain has TRBV27 and TRBJ2-6; no clear D gene. Trimming left V 5 bases short and J 0 bases short, with 11 bases between. Germline V gene sequence: CDR1 MNHEY, CDR2 SMNVEV (reference sequence). The CDR3 spans 16 residues. The CDR3 DNA is TGTGCCAGCAGTCTCCGGGCCTCCTCTGGGGCCAACGTCCTGACTTTC. Translated: CASSLRASSGANVLTF. Filled out from reference TRBV27 and TRBJ2-6, the complete variable domain reads EAQVTQNPRYLITVTGKKLTVTCSQNMNHEYMSWYRQDPGLGLRQIYYSMNVEVTDKGDVPEGYKVSRKEKRNFPLILESPSPNQTSLYFCASSLRASSGANVLTFGAGSRLTVL.

The table lists this clonotype with many counts. The chain carries TRBV29-1 and TRBJ2-3, with 10 bases lining up with TRBD1. The CDR3 covers 16 residues. J gave up 0 bases and V 0 bases, and 3 bases lay outside the gene matches. From germline, CDR1 is SQVTM and CDR2 ANQGSEA. CDR3 residues: CSVEDPDRGSTDTQYF. The CDR3, as DNA: TGCAGCGTTGAAGACCCGGACAGGGGGAGCACAGATACGCAGTATTTT.

V usage is TRBV20-1 and J usage is TRBJ2-1; TRBD2 agrees at 8 bases. Germline CDR1 DFQATT, CDR2 SNEGSKA (reference sequence). This CDR3 is built from 14 residues. V lost 3 bases and J lost 8; bases outside the gene matches: 9. The CDR3 DNA reads as TGCAGTGCTAGCTTGGGCGGGAGGATCGATGAGCAGTTCTTC. Its protein product is CSASLGGRIDEQFF.

This clonotype came up a few times. The chain couples TRBV28 to TRBJ2-7; D possibly uses TRBD1 or TRBD2 (5 bases each). Germline values: CDR1 MDHEN, CDR2 SYDVKM. This CDR3 spans 13 amino acids. Deletions cut 5 bases from V and 6 bases from J, with 14 bases between. The CDR3 nucleotides read TGTGCCAGCAGTGAGGGGACCAACGGCGAGCAGTACTTC. Translation: CASSEGTNGEQYF.

V and J are TRBV11-2 and TRBJ1-4; a possible D gene is TRBD1 (5 bases). There are 16 residues in the CDR3. The germline V gene has CDR1 SGHAT and CDR2 FQNNGV. V was cut by 5 bases and J by 8 bases, with 21 bases left in between. CDR3 protein: CASSKAPGGLNEKLFF. DNA for the CDR3: TGTGCCAGCAGCAAGGCCCCGGGGGGTCTTAACGAAAAACTGTTTTTT.

V is TRBV9 and J is TRBJ2-3, with no clear D. Between the trimmed V and J ends, which lost 0 bases and 2 bases, there was a span of 4 bases. CDR1 and CDR2 from the germline V gene are SGDLS and YYNGEE. The CDR3 has 13 amino acids. This CDR3 is CASSVVATDTQYF. CDR3 in DNA: TGTGCCAGCAGCGTAGTAGCCACAGATACGCAGTATTTT.

Ten or more counts support this clonotype. CDR3 in amino acids: CASILTGTGELFF. In nucleotides, the CDR3 is TGTGCCAGCATCTTAACGGGGACCGGGGAGCTGTTTTTT. This sequence joins TRBV12-3 or TRBV12-4 and TRBJ2-2; a possible D gene is TRBD2 (5 bases). V lost 7 bases, J lost 5 bases, and 11 bases lay in between. The length of the CDR3 is 13 residues.

This clonotype was detected a few times. V and J are TRBV20-1 and TRBJ2-5, with 8 bases fitting TRBD2. V shed 0 bases, J shed 6 bases, and the junction held 9 bases outside the gene matches. The CDR3 is made up of 15 amino acids. The germline V gene encodes CDR1 DFQATT and CDR2 SNEGSKA (reference sequence). Written as DNA, the CDR3 is TGCAGTGCTAGAGATCCCCGGGAGGGCCTGAAGACCCAGTACTTC. This sequence encodes CSARDPREGLKTQYF.

This clonotype was detected a few times. The CDR3 DNA reads TGTGCCAGCATTAGCCAGACCCCACTAGCGGGACTCACAGATACGCAGTATTTT. Translated, it gives CASISQTPLAGLTDTQYF. This rearrangement joins TRBV7-8 to TRBJ2-3; 10 nucleotides align to TRBD2. The CDR3 length is 18 residues. V lost 7 bases and J lost 2; bases outside the gene matches: 15. Germline CDR1 is SGHVS and CDR2 is FQNEAQ.

This clonotype was counted only a few times. The chain employs TRBV20-1 and TRBJ1-6; weak D call: TRBD1 (5 bases). V lost 3 bases to trimming and J lost 0 bases, with 15 bases between them. Germline values: CDR1 DFQATT, CDR2 SNEGSKA (reference sequence). CDR3 length: 17 residues. For the CDR3, the DNA is TGCAGTGCTAGTTTCATCCCAGGGAGCTCCTATAATTCACCCCTCCACTTT. It yields the protein CSASFIPGSSYNSPLHF.

This clonotype was counted only a few times. This chain joins TRBV20-1 and TRBJ1-5; no firm D call. The germline V and J ends were trimmed by 5 bases and 0 bases, with 8 bases remaining between them. The CDR3 runs 13 residues. From germline, CDR1 is DFQATT and CDR2 SNEGSKA (reference sequence). The CDR3 DNA reads TGCAGTGCTTTATCATCTAGCAATCAGCCCCAGCATTTT. Encoded protein: CSALSSSNQPQHF.

This clonotype appeared a few times. The V gene is TRBV6-5, the J gene TRBJ2-3, with D possibly TRBD2 on 6 matching bases. Per germline, CDR1 MNHEY and CDR2 SVGAGI. V shed 0 bases and J shed 0 bases, with 7 bases lying between them. The CDR3 consists of 15 residues. CDR3 in DNA: TGTGCCAGCAGTTACTCGGAGGGCAGCACAGATACGCAGTATTTT. Translation: CASSYSEGSTDTQYF.

This clonotype was counted at least ten times. The rearrangement joins TRBV29-1 to TRBJ1-1; D is unresolved. Germline V gives CDR1 SQVTM, CDR2 ANQGSEA. Trimming stripped 6 bases from V and 1 base from J, with 9 bases between. This CDR3 has 12 amino acids. The CDR3, as DNA: TGCAGCGTCTCCCGGCCGAACACTGAAGCTTTCTTT. Translated, it gives CSVSRPNTEAFF. The full variable domain, in which reference TRBV29-1 and TRBJ1-1 provide the parts outside the CDR3, is SAVISQKPSRDICQRGTSLTIQCQVDSQVTMMFWYRQQPGQSLTLIATANQGSEATYESGFVIDKFPISRPNLTFSTLTVSNMSPEDSSIYLCSVSRPNTEAFFGQGTRLTVV.